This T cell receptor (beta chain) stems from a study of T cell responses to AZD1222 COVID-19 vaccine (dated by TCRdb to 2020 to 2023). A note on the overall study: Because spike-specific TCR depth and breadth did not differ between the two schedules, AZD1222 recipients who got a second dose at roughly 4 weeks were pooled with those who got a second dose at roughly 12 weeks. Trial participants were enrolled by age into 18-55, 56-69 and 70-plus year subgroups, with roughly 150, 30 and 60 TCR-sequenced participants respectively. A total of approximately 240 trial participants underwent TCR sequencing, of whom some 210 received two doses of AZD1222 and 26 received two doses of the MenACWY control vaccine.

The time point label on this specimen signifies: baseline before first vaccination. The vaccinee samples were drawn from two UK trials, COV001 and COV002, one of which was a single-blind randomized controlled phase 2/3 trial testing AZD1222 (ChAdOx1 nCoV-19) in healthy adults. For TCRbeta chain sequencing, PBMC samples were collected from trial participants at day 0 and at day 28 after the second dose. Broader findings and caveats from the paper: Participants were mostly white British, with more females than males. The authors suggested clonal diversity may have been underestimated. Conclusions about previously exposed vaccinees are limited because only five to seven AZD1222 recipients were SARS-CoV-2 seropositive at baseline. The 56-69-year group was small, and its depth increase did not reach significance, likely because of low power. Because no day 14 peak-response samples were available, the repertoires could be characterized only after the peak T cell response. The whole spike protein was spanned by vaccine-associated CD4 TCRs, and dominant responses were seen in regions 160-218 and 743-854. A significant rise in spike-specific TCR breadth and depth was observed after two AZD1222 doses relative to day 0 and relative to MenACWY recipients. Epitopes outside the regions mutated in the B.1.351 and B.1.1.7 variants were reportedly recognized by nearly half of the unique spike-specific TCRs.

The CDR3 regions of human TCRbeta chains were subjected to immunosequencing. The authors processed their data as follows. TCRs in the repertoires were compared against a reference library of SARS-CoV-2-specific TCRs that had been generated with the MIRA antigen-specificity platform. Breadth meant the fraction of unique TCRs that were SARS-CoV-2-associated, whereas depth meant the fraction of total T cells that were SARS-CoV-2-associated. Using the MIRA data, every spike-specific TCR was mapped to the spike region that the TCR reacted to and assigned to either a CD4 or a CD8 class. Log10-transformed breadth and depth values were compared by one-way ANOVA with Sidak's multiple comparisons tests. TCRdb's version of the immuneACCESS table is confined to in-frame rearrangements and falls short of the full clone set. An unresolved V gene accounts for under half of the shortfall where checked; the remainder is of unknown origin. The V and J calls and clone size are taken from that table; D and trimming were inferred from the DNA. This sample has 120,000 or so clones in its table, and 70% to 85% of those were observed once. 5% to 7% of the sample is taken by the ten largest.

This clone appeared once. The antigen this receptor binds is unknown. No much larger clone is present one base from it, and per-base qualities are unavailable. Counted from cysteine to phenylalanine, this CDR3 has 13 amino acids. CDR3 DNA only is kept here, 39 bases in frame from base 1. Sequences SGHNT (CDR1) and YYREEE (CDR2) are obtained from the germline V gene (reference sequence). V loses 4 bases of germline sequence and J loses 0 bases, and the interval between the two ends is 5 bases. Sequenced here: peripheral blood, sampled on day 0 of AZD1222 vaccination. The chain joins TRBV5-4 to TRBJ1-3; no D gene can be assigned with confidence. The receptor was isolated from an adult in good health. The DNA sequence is TGTGCCAGCAGCACCCCCTCTGGAAACACCATATATTTT. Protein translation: CASSTPSGNTIYF.